This T cell receptor (beta chain) was sequenced during a study of T cells in Graves' hyperthyroidism and ophthalmopathy. Study summary: Peripheral blood was drawn at first diagnosis, prior to all treatment.

Exclusion of patients followed from uncontrolled infection, other autoimmune disease, pregnancy or lactation. Concerning this clonotype: No antigen is known for it.

Study-wide findings and caveats: Among clonotypes expanded in thyroid above 0.001, most were also found in blood.

There were TCR beta CDR3 regions amplified from RNA transcripts. The HTBI primer set drove a first-round RT-PCR of the TCR CDR3. TCRdb processed the multiplex PCR reads anew with MiXCR; each CDR3 protein has one entry. The sample has 360,000 or so distinct CDR3 sequences, 13% to 15% seen once; the top ten hold 15% to 20%. The V segment lost 4 bases and the J segment 6 bases; nucleotides outside the gene matches: 7. The CDR3 is made up of 15 amino acids. The germline V gene encodes CDR1 SGHRS and CDR2 YFSETQ. The rearrangement uses TRBV5-1 and TRBJ2-1; TRBD1 matches 10 bases. Sequenced sample: blood. The clonotype comes from an older woman with Graves' ophthalmopathy. The CDR3 bases are TGCGCCAGCAGCCCAGGACAGGGGGGAGGCAATGAGCAGTTCTTC. Residues: CASSPGQGGGNEQFF. Based on the CDR3 plus reference TRBV5-1 and TRBJ2-1, the full variable domain is KAGVTQTPRYLIKTRGQQVTLSCSPISGHRSVSWYQQTPGQGLQFLFEYFSETQRNKGNFPGRFSGRQFSNSRSEMNVSTLELGDSALYLCASSPGQGGGNEQFFGPGTRLTVL.